Listed below are T cell receptor beta chains from one sample, sequenced in a study of blood T cell repertoires in COVID-19. The protocol was immunoSEQ multiplex PCR, while the TCRdb copy is restricted to in-frame clones and leaves out a portion. This sample has tens of thousands of clones; roughly 84% occur once, and the top ten carry around 5.8%. What was sequenced was peripheral blood. All receptors derive from a man in his 60s with acute or convalescent COVID-19. Each CDR3 is given without its conserved first and last residue. Fields, in order: V gene, D gene, CDR3 protein. A D gene is named only where the DNA matches it firmly.

V gene: TRBV19; D gene: NA; CDR3 protein: ASSMIGAANTEAF
V gene: TRBV6-5; D gene: TRBD1; CDR3 protein: ASSYSQGANEKLF
V gene: TRBV9; D gene: TRBD1; CDR3 protein: ASSLGTGVKGYT
V gene: TRBV3-1/TRBV3-2; D gene: NA; CDR3 protein: ASSQDTQKQETQY
V gene: TRBV6-2/TRBV6-3; D gene: NA; CDR3 protein: ASSYRRGAGTSSGNTIY
V gene: TRBV19; D gene: TRBD1; CDR3 protein: ASSIGTDYYEQY
V gene: TRBV27; D gene: TRBD1; CDR3 protein: ASSPLTGGLYNSPLH
V gene: TRBV6-5; D gene: TRBD1; CDR3 protein: ASRLDRANTEAF
V gene: TRBV12-3/TRBV12-4; D gene: NA; CDR3 protein: ASGRGGDYEQY
V gene: TRBV9; D gene: TRBD2; CDR3 protein: ASSVVQGGEQY
V gene: TRBV5-1; D gene: TRBD2; CDR3 protein: ASSSGASGDQETQY
V gene: TRBV6-5; D gene: NA; CDR3 protein: ASSSTLRAEDTQY
V gene: TRBV5-1; D gene: TRBD1; CDR3 protein: ASRPGTGGRNEQF
V gene: TRBV6-2/TRBV6-3; D gene: NA; CDR3 protein: ASSYSRWGGSTGELF
V gene: TRBV5-6; D gene: TRBD2; CDR3 protein: ASSSGLARYEQY